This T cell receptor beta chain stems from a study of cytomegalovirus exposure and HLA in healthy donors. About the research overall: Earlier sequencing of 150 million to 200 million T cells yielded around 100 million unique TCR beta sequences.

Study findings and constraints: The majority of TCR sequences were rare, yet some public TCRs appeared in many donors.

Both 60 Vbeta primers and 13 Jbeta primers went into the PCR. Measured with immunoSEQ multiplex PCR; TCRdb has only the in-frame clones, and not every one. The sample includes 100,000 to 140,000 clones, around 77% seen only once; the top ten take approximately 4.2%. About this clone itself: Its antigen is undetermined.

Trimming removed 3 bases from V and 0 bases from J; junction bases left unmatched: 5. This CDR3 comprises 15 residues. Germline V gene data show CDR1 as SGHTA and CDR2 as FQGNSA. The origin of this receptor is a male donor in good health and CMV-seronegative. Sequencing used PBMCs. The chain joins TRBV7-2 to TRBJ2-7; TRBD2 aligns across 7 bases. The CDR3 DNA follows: TGTGCCAGCAGCTTGCTCGGGGGGACCTCCTACGAGCAGTACTTC. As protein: CASSLLGGTSYEQYF.